This note documents a single T cell receptor beta chain sequence. Its antigen is undetermined. The sample comes from a study of beta chain features in type 1 diabetes. Reverse transcribing all isolated RNA meant expressed TCRB transcripts were sequenced. Here immunoSEQ multiplex PCR was the method, and the copy in TCRdb shows in-frame clones only, minus some. The table includes 300,000 to 400,000 clones, 9.5% to 12% detected once. Trimming took 8 bases from V and 5 from J, leaving 15 bases between them. The length of the CDR3 is 13 residues. CDR1 is SEHNR and CDR2 is FQNEAQ in the germline V gene (reference sequence). General observations from the study: Within patients, naive, central memory and Treg TCRB repertoires seemed more similar than within healthy donors.

Every participating donor gave one draw, a heparinised blood sample averaging approximately 110 mL. The V gene is TRBV7-9, the J gene TRBJ1-1; D is possibly TRBD1 (5 bases). This sequence was found in a woman aged 25 to 39 in good health. Material for sequencing was naive CD4+ T cells from blood. CDR3 region: CASSGQGKTEAFF. CDR3 DNA sequence: TGTGCCAGCTCTGGGCAGGGAAAGACTGAAGCTTTCTTT.